Listed below are T cell receptor beta chains from one sample, sequenced in a study of TIL therapy for anti-PD-1-resistant metastatic lung cancer. Clones were read by immunoSEQ multiplex PCR, and TCRdb kept only the in-frame ones, dropping some. The data contain 50,000 to 60,000 clones, 81% of them singletons. The sequences come from blood, collected at baseline. These receptor sequences come from a person aged 25-85 years with non-small cell lung cancer. The CDR3 runs from the conserved cysteine through the conserved F or W. The order of the fields is clone size, J gene, V gene, D gene, CDR3 protein, CDR3 DNA. A D gene is named only where the DNA matches it firmly. For some rows the clone size is stated as once, few or many, or as a class when expanded; others skip it.

size: NA; J: TRBJ2-5; V: TRBV9; D: TRBD2; CDR3: CASSAPPGGPEETQYF; DNA: TGTGCCAGCAGCGCCCCACCGGGAGGGCCCGAAGAGACCCAGTACTTC
size: NA; J: TRBJ2-5; V: TRBV11-2; D: TRBD2; CDR3: CVSSSGLAGGIGIQYF; DNA: TGTGTCAGCAGCTCCGGGCTAGCGGGTGGAATCGGTATCCAGTACTTC
size: once; J: TRBJ1-2; V: TRBV6-5; D: NA; CDR3: CASSSGGWGYTF; DNA: TGTGCCAGCAGTTCTGGAGGATGGGGCTACACCTTC
size: NA; J: TRBJ2-7; V: TRBV7-2; D: NA; CDR3: CASSLGRTYEQYF; DNA: TGTGCCAGCAGCTTAGGACGGACCTACGAGCAGTACTTC
size: NA; J: TRBJ2-7; V: TRBV5-1; D: TRBD2; CDR3: CASRESGRGRGQYF; DNA: TGCGCCAGCAGGGAAAGCGGGAGAGGTAGGGGGCAGTACTTC
size: NA; J: TRBJ2-5; V: TRBV3-1/TRBV3-2; D: NA; CDR3: CASSQRLRSSEETQYF; DNA: TGTGCCAGCAGCCAACGGCTACGTTCTAGTGAGGAGACCCAGTACTTC
size: NA; J: TRBJ1-6; V: TRBV4-3; D: NA; CDR3: CASSQGGAPTNSPLHF; DNA: TGCGCCAGCAGCCAAGGGGGGGCACCCACCAATTCACCCCTCCACTTT
size: NA; J: TRBJ2-1; V: TRBV7-2; D: TRBD2; CDR3: CASSASGNRGDEQFF; DNA: TGTGCCAGCAGCGCTAGCGGCAACCGAGGCGATGAGCAGTTCTTC
size: few; J: TRBJ2-3; V: TRBV11-2; D: NA; CDR3: CASSLDSAPSTDTQYF; DNA: TGTGCCAGCAGCTTAGATAGCGCGCCTAGCACAGATACGCAGTATTTT
size: NA; J: TRBJ2-3; V: TRBV11-3; D: TRBD2; CDR3: CASSFGAGANTDTQYF; DNA: TGTGCCAGCAGCTTTGGAGCGGGAGCCAACACAGATACGCAGTATTTT
size: few; J: TRBJ2-1; V: TRBV6-2/TRBV6-3; D: NA; CDR3: CASSYRNEQFF; DNA: TGTGCCAGCAGTTACAGGAATGAGCAGTTCTTC
size: NA; J: TRBJ1-6; V: TRBV6-5; D: NA; CDR3: CASTHGGSGSPLHF; DNA: TGTGCCAGCACTCACGGGGGAAGTGGGTCACCCCTCCACTTT
size: once; J: TRBJ2-7; V: TRBV9; D: NA; CDR3: CASSVAGERAYEQYF; DNA: TGTGCCAGCAGCGTCGCCGGGGAGAGGGCCTACGAGCAGTACTTC
size: few; J: TRBJ2-1; V: TRBV6-6; D: TRBD2; CDR3: CASTPGLADEQFF; DNA: TGTGCCAGCACTCCAGGACTAGCCGATGAGCAGTTCTTC
size: once; J: TRBJ2-1; V: TRBV7-6; D: NA; CDR3: CASRGNSGNEQFF; DNA: TGTGCCAGCAGGGGGAATTCTGGAAATGAGCAGTTCTTC
size: few; J: TRBJ2-7; V: TRBV5-1; D: TRBD1; CDR3: CASSSYRQGETHEQYF; DNA: TGCGCCAGCAGCTCCTACAGACAGGGTGAGACCCACGAGCAGTACTTC
size: NA; J: TRBJ1-1; V: TRBV19; D: TRBD1; CDR3: CASSPDRGEAMNTEAFF; DNA: TGTGCCAGTAGTCCAGACAGGGGTGAAGCCATGAACACTGAAGCTTTCTTT
size: NA; J: TRBJ2-5; V: TRBV29-1; D: NA; CDR3: CSVDLGDPKTQYF; DNA: TGCAGCGTTGATTTAGGAGATCCGAAGACCCAGTACTTC
size: NA; J: TRBJ1-5; V: TRBV6-1; D: NA; CDR3: CASSDPSGSNQPQHF; DNA: TGTGCCAGCAGTGACCCATCGGGTAGCAATCAGCCCCAGCATTTT
size: NA; J: TRBJ1-1; V: TRBV5-6; D: NA; CDR3: CASSLSFWDGEMNTEAFF; DNA: TGTGCCAGCAGCTTGAGTTTCTGGGACGGAGAGATGAACACTGAAGCTTTCTTT
size: NA; J: TRBJ2-5; V: TRBV9; D: TRBD2; CDR3: CASSGSGRPQETQYF; DNA: TGTGCCAGCAGCGGGAGCGGGAGGCCCCAAGAGACCCAGTACTTC
size: NA; J: TRBJ1-6; V: TRBV18; D: NA; CDR3: CASSPPDSPLHF; DNA: TGTGCCAGCTCACCACCGGATTCACCCCTCCACTTT
size: NA; J: TRBJ1-4; V: TRBV9; D: TRBD1; CDR3: CASSSDRGLSEKLFF; DNA: TGTGCCAGCAGTTCGGACAGGGGGCTGAGTGAAAAACTGTTTTTT
size: NA; J: TRBJ2-7; V: TRBV27; D: TRBD1; CDR3: CASRRTGSHEQYF; DNA: TGTGCCAGCCGAAGGACAGGTAGCCACGAGCAGTACTTC
size: few; J: TRBJ1-5; V: TRBV2; D: TRBD1; CDR3: CASSDKGQDNQPQHF; DNA: TGTGCCAGCAGCGACAAGGGACAGGACAATCAGCCCCAGCATTTT
size: NA; J: TRBJ1-4; V: TRBV5-6; D: NA; CDR3: CASSFGRGEKLFF; DNA: TGTGCCAGCAGCTTTGGAAGAGGTGAAAAACTGTTTTTT
size: NA; J: TRBJ2-4; V: TRBV28; D: NA; CDR3: CASSSFVAFIAKNIQYF; DNA: TGTGCCAGCAGTTCTTTCGTGGCGTTCATAGCCAAAAACATTCAGTACTTC
size: NA; J: TRBJ2-1; V: TRBV19; D: TRBD2; CDR3: CASSLAGGPNEQFF; DNA: TGTGCCAGTAGTCTAGCGGGAGGGCCGAATGAGCAGTTCTTC
size: few; J: TRBJ1-3; V: TRBV19; D: NA; CDR3: CASSMSGTESGNTIYF; DNA: TGTGCCAGTAGTATGAGCGGGACTGAGTCTGGAAACACCATATATTTT
size: few; J: TRBJ1-5; V: TRBV4-3; D: TRBD1; CDR3: CASSQDFFTGERNQPQHF; DNA: TGCGCCAGCAGCCAAGATTTTTTCACAGGGGAACGCAATCAGCCCCAGCATTTT
size: NA; J: TRBJ2-7; V: TRBV5-4; D: TRBD2; CDR3: CASSAGTSGGAYEQYF; DNA: TGTGCCAGCAGCGCCGGGACTAGCGGGGGGGCCTACGAGCAGTACTTC
size: NA; J: TRBJ2-7; V: TRBV6-5; D: NA; CDR3: CASSTRQESAQYF; DNA: TGTGCCAGCAGCACCCGACAGGAATCCGCGCAGTACTTC
size: NA; J: TRBJ1-6; V: TRBV7-7; D: NA; CDR3: CASSLVTDSSYNSPLHF; DNA: TGTGCTAGCAGCTTAGTAACAGACAGCTCCTATAATTCACCCCTCCACTTT
size: NA; J: TRBJ2-7; V: TRBV28; D: TRBD1; CDR3: CASDGQGAMQYF; DNA: TGTGCCAGCGACGGACAGGGGGCTATGCAGTACTTC
size: NA; J: TRBJ2-3; V: TRBV28; D: NA; CDR3: CASSLAASTDTQYF; DNA: TGTGCCAGCAGTTTGGCGGCTAGCACAGATACGCAGTATTTT
size: NA; J: TRBJ2-2; V: TRBV3-1/TRBV3-2; D: NA; CDR3: CASSQGPGELFF; DNA: TGTGCCAGCAGCCAAGGTCCCGGGGAGCTGTTTTTT
size: NA; J: TRBJ1-2; V: TRBV6-5; D: NA; CDR3: CASSYSSGSGYGYTF; DNA: TGTGCCAGCAGTTACTCATCAGGGTCGGGCTATGGCTACACCTTC
size: NA; J: TRBJ2-3; V: TRBV19; D: NA; CDR3: CASSMGRGTQYF; DNA: TGTGCCAGTAGTATGGGGAGAGGTACGCAGTATTTT
size: once; J: TRBJ1-5; V: TRBV30; D: NA; CDR3: CAWSGEPNQPQHF; DNA: TGTGCCTGGAGTGGAGAGCCTAATCAGCCCCAGCATTTT
size: NA; J: TRBJ2-7; V: TRBV29-1; D: TRBD1; CDR3: CSAADRGHSSYEQYF; DNA: TGCAGCGCAGCCGACAGGGGGCATAGCTCCTACGAGCAGTACTTC
size: NA; J: TRBJ2-5; V: TRBV5-1; D: NA; CDR3: CASARQETQYF; DNA: TGCGCCAGCGCCCGACAAGAGACCCAGTACTTC
size: NA; J: TRBJ2-7; V: TRBV29-1; D: NA; CDR3: CSVEGRGIYEQYF; DNA: TGCAGCGTTGAAGGAAGGGGCATCTACGAGCAGTACTTC
size: NA; J: TRBJ1-3; V: TRBV4-1; D: TRBD1; CDR3: CASSQGEGQFTLSSGNTIYF; DNA: TGCGCCAGCAGCCAAGGAGAGGGACAGTTTACCTTGAGCTCTGGAAACACCATATATTTT
size: NA; J: TRBJ2-2; V: TRBV30; D: TRBD2; CDR3: CAWGGPLSGRMSVGELFF; DNA: TGTGCCTGGGGGGGCCCCCTTAGCGGGAGAATGTCAGTCGGGGAGCTGTTTTTT
size: few; J: TRBJ2-5; V: TRBV5-5; D: NA; CDR3: CASRDLGQYQETQYF; DNA: TGTGCCAGCAGGGATCTTGGGCAGTACCAAGAGACCCAGTACTTC